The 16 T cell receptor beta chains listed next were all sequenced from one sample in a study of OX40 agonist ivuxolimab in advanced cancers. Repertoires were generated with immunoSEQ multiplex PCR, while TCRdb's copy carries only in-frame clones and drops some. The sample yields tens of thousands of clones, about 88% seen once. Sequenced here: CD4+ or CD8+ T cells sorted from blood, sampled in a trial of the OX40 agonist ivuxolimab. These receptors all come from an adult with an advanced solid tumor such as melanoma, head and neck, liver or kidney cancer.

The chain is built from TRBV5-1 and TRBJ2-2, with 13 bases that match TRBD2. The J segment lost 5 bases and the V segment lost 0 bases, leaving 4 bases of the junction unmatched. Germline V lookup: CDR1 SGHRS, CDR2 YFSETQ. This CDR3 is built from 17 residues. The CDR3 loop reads CASSLAGGLAGTGELFF. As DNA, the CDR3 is TGCGCCAGCAGCTTGGCCGGGGGACTAGCGGGGACCGGGGAGCTGTTTTTT.

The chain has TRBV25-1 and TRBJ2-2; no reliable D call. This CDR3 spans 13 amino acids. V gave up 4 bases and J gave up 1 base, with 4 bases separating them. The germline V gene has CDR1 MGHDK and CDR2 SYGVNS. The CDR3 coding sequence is TGTGCCAGCAGTGGGTGGAACACCGGGGAGCTGTTTTTT. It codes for CASSGWNTGELFF.

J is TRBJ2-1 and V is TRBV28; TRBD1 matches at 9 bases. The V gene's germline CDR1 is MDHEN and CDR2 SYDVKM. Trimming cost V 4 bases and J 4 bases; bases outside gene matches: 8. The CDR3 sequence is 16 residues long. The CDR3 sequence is CASSSTGGPVYNEQFF. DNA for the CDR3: TGTGCCAGCAGTTCGACAGGGGGACCGGTATACAATGAGCAGTTCTTC. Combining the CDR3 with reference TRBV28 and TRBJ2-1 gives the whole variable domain DVKVTQSSRYLVKRTGEKVFLECVQDMDHENMFWYRQDPGLGLRLIYFSYDVKMKEKGDIPEGYSVSREKKERFSLILESASTNQTSMYLCASSSTGGPVYNEQFFGPGTRLTVL.

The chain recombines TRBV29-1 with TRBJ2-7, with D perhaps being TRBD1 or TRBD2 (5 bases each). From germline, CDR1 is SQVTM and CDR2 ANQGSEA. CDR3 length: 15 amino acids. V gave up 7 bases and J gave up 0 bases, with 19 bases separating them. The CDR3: CSARTGTDLSYEQYF. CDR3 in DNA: TGCAGCGCCCGAACGGGGACGGACCTCTCCTACGAGCAGTACTTC.

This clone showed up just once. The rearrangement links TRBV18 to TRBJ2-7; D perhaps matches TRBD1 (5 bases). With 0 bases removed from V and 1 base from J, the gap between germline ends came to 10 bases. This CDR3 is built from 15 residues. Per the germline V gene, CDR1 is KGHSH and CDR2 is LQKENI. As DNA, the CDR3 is TGTGCCAGCTCACCACCGGGCAGGGAATCCTACGAGCAGTACTTC. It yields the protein CASSPPGRESYEQYF.

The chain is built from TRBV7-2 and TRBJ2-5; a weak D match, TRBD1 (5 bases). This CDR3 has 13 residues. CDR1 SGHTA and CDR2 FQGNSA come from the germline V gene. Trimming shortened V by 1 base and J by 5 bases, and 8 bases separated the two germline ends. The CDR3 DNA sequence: TGTGCCAGCAGCTTAGGACCAGGGGAGACCCAGTACTTC. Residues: CASSLGPGETQYF.

The CDR3 region is CASSIDDTQYF. DNA of the CDR3: TGTGCCAGCAGCATAGATGATACGCAGTATTTT. The chain couples TRBV7-9 to TRBJ2-3; D ambiguous. Trimming removed 5 bases from V and 6 bases from J, with 6 bases in between. Germline assignment: CDR1 SEHNR and CDR2 FQNEAQ (reference sequence). The length of the CDR3 is 11 residues.

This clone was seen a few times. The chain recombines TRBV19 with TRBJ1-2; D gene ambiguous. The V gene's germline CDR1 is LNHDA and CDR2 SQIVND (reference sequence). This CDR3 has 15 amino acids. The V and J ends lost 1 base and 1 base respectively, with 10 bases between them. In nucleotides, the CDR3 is TGTGCCAGTAGTATAGCCACCGCCAATAACTATGGCTACACCTTC. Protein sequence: CASSIATANNYGYTF.

Here the CDR3 reads CSVIRGAGSNQPQHF. CDR3 DNA sequence: TGCAGCGTAATCCGGGGAGCCGGTAGCAATCAGCCCCAGCATTTT. V usage is TRBV29-1 and J usage is TRBJ1-5; D is ambiguous. CDR1 is SQVTM and CDR2 is ANQGSEA in the germline V gene. V was clipped by 6 bases and J by 0 bases, with 15 bases between them. The CDR3 spans 15 residues.

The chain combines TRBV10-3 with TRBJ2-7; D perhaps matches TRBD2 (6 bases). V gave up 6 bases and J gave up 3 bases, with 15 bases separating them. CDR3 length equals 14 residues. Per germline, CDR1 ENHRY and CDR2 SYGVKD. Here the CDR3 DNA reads TGTGCCATCAGAGAGAACGGGAGAAGCTACGAGCAGTACTTC. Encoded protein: CAIRENGRSYEQYF.

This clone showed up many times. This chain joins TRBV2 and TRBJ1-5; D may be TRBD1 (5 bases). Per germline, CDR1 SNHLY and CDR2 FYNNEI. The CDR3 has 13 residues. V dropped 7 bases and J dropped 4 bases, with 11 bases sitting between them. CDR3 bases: TGTGCCAGCAATCCTTGGGGGAATCAGCCCCAGCATTTT. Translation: CASNPWGNQPQHF.

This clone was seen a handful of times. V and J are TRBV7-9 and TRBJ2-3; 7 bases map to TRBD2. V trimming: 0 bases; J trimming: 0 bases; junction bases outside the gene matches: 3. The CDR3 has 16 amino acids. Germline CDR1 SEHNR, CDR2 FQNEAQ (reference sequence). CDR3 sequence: CASSLAWRESTDTQYF. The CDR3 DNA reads TGTGCCAGCAGCTTAGCGTGGCGGGAGAGCACAGATACGCAGTATTTT. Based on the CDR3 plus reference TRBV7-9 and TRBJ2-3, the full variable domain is DTGVSQNPRHKITKRGQNVTFRCDPISEHNRLYWYRQTLGQGPEFLTYFQNEAQLEKSRLLSDRFSAERPKGSFSTLEIQRTEQGDSAMYLCASSLAWRESTDTQYFGPGTRLTVL.

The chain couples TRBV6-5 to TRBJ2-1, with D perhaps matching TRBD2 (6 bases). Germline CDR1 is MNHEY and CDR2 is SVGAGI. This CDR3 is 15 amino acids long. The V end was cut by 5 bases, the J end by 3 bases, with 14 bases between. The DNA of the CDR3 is TGTGCCAGCAGTCAAGGACTACCCCTCTACAATGAGCAGTTCTTC. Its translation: CASSQGLPLYNEQFF.

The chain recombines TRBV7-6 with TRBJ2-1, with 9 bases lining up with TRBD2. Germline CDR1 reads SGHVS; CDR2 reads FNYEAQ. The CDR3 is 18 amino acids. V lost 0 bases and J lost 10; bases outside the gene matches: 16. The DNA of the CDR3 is TGTGCCAGCAGCTTAGCGCCCCCTAGCGGGATGGCTAAGGGGGAGCAGTTCTTC. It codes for CASSLAPPSGMAKGEQFF.

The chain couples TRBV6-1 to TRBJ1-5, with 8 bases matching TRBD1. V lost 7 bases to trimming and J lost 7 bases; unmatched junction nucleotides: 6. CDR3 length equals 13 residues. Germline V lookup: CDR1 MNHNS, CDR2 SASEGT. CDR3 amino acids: CASNAGGRQPQHF. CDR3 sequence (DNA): TGTGCCAGCAACGCAGGGGGCAGACAGCCCCAGCATTTT.

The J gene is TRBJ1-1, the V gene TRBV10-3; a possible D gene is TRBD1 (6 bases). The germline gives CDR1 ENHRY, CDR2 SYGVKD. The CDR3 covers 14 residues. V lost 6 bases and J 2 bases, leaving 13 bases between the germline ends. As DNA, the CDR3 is TGTGCCATCAGCTACATGGGGGGCAACACTGAAGCTTTCTTT. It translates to CAISYMGGNTEAFF.